These 13 T cell receptor beta chains were sequenced from one sample in a study of T-cell memory formation after mild COVID-19. MiXCR was run by TCRdb on the 5' RACE reads, yielding one entry per CDR3 protein. The sample shows some 290,000 distinct CDR3 sequences, around 15% of them seen only once. Specimen: PBMCs or a T cell subset sorted from them (not recorded which). The receptors derive from a man younger than 35 who had mild COVID-19 (a few samples of this study predate the infection). Cell type and time point are not known.

This clonotype showed up many times. The chain employs TRBV24-1 and TRBJ2-3; D not resolved. The CDR3 extends over 11 amino acids. Trimming took 11 bases from V and 4 from J, leaving 9 bases between them. Germline CDR1 KGHDR, CDR2 SFDVKD. This chain's CDR3 is CARLGADTQYF. The CDR3 DNA sequence: TGTGCCAGGCTAGGCGCAGATACGCAGTATTTT.

The V gene is TRBV24-1, the J gene TRBJ2-5; the match to TRBD2 covers 10 bases. The V and J ends lost 0 bases and 1 base, in that order; junction bases with no gene match: 1. CDR3 size: 16 residues. The germline V gene encodes CDR1 KGHDR and CDR2 SFDVKD. CDR3 DNA sequence: TGTGCCACCAGTGATTTGAAGCGGGGGGGCCAAGAGACCCAGTACTTC. Encoded protein: CATSDLKRGGQETQYF.

This clonotype was counted at least ten times. The chain recombines TRBV12-3 or TRBV12-4 with TRBJ1-1; D gene unclear. V was shortened by 3 bases and J by 4 bases, with 6 bases between the two germline ends. CDR3 size: 12 residues. This chain's CDR3 is CASSFSGTEAFF. The CDR3 nucleotides are TGTGCCAGCAGTTTTAGTGGCACTGAAGCTTTCTTT.

In regard to this clonotype: Compared with germline, one end of the junction differs, possibly owing to a read error. The chain carries TRBV12-3 or TRBV12-4 and TRBJ2-2; 9 nucleotides match TRBD1. CDR3 length equals 15 residues. The CDR3 is CAISRRTGVGGELFF. The CDR3 nucleotides are TGTGCCATCAGTCGACGGACAGGGGTCGGCGGGGAGCTGTTTTTT.

This clonotype was seen many times. J is TRBJ2-7 and V is TRBV12-3 or TRBV12-4; 9 bases are a match to TRBD1. Trimming removed 6 bases from V and 7 bases from J; junction bases left unmatched: 7. There are 13 residues in the CDR3. The CDR3 DNA is TGTGCCAGCAGCAGACAGGGGGGTCGAGAGCAGTACTTC. This gives the protein CASSRQGGREQYF.

This clonotype was observed a few times. The chain combines TRBV28 with TRBJ2-7; tentative D call: TRBD1 (5 bases). This CDR3 region has 13 residues. Germline CDR1 is MDHEN and CDR2 is SYDVKM. V dropped 3 bases and J dropped 7 bases, with 13 bases sitting between them. The CDR3 DNA sequence: TGTGCCAGCAGTTTGGGCAGGGCTGAGGAGCAGTACTTC. Protein sequence: CASSLGRAEEQYF.

Concerning this clonotype itself: Being one base from a much bigger clone, this may be a read error. The chain couples TRBV2 to TRBJ2-7, with 10 bases identical to TRBD2. There are 14 residues in the CDR3. Unmatched junction bases numbered 5, after V lost 6 bases and J lost 3 bases. The V gene's germline CDR1 is SNHLY and CDR2 FYNNEI. The CDR3 nucleotides read TGTGCCAGCAGGGCTTCTAGCGGGGGCTACGAGCAGTACGTC. Translating it yields CASRASSGGYEQYV.

This sequence joins TRBV28 and TRBJ2-3, with TRBD2 matching over 8 bases. V was clipped by 3 bases and J by 0 bases; unmatched bases: 11. Germline values: CDR1 MDHEN, CDR2 SYDVKM. This CDR3 is built from 18 residues. The CDR3 bases are TGTGCCAGCAGTTTCGAGCGGGGGCCAAGCCTGAGCACAGATACGCAGTATTTT. This encodes CASSFERGPSLSTDTQYF.

CDR3 residues: CASSNRAGKAEAFF. In nucleotides, the CDR3 is TGTGCCAGCAGTAACCGGGCCGGGAAGGCTGAAGCTTTCTTT. This rearrangement joins TRBV12-3 or TRBV12-4 to TRBJ1-1; no firm D call. V shed 5 bases and J shed 6 bases, with 16 bases lying between them. This CDR3 region has 14 residues.

The sample holds a few counts of this clonotype. The rearrangement joins TRBV7-9 to TRBJ2-5; D might be TRBD2 (6 bases). The V and J ends lost 5 bases and 11 bases respectively, with 24 bases between them. The germline gives CDR1 SEHNR, CDR2 FQNEAQ (reference sequence). This CDR3 contains 15 residues. The DNA for the CDR3 is TGTGCCAGCAGCCACCCCGTGGGGGGAGGATACCTACAGTACTTC. Translating gives CASSHPVGGGYLQYF.

V usage is TRBV14 and J usage is TRBJ2-7; TRBD1 or TRBD2 may be the D gene (5 bases each). Trimming took 1 base from V and 2 from J, leaving 9 bases between them. The CDR3 is 14 amino acids. Germline-derived CDR1 and CDR2 are SGHDN and FVKESK. CDR3 bases: TGTGCCAGCAGCCAAGCAAGAGGGGCCTACGAGCAGTACTTC. It specifies CASSQARGAYEQYF.

This clonotype was detected only a few times. The chain uses TRBV20-1 and TRBJ2-5; D remains unclear. CDR3 size: 15 residues. V lost 0 bases and J lost 0, with 11 bases in between. Germline CDR1 is DFQATT and CDR2 is SNEGSKA (reference sequence). The CDR3 protein is CSARDAAIYQETQYF. The CDR3 DNA reads TGCAGTGCTAGAGATGCGGCTATCTACCAAGAGACCCAGTACTTC.

This clonotype appeared a few times. This sequence joins TRBV27 and TRBJ2-3, with D hard to call. Germline CDR1 and CDR2: MNHEY and SMNVEV (reference sequence). V lost 6 bases and J lost 2, with 12 bases in between. The CDR3 consists of 14 residues. The CDR3 DNA follows: TGTGCCAGCAGCCCCAAGGAGCCCACAGATACGCAGTATTTT. Residues: CASSPKEPTDTQYF.